This T cell receptor (beta chain) was recorded in a study of CD8 T cells in Susac syndrome. The study sequenced TCR beta in blood CD8+ and CD4+ T cells. It was healthy donors who served as the controls, matched for age and sex. Negative isolation was applied to CD8+ and CD4+ T cells, and FACS enrichment was applied to TEMRA cells. An input of roughly 0.5 to 1 ug of RNA was subjected to reverse transcription using random hexamers. Amplification of TCR beta CDR3 was carried out by immunoSEQ multiplex PCR, which covered 54 Vbeta and 13 Jbeta segments. Each CDR3 protein gets one entry after TCRdb re-called the immunoSEQ multiplex PCR reads with MiXCR. The sample consists of roughly 160,000 distinct CDR3 sequences, more than 90% of them appearing once. This TCR derives from a human donor in good health. Sequenced: CD4+ T cells from PBMCs.

The CDR3 protein is CSARGTSGTDTQYF. Written as DNA, the CDR3 is TGCAGTGCAAGGGGGACTAGCGGCACAGATACGCAGTATTTT. This chain links TRBV20-1 with TRBJ2-3, with 10 bases lining up with TRBD2. Germline CDR1 is DFQATT and CDR2 is SNEGSKA (reference sequence). This CDR3 is built from 14 residues. Trimming removed 6 bases from V and 1 base from J; junction bases left unmatched: 4.